The subject of this entry is one T cell receptor beta chain. This may be a read error, as it is one base from a much larger clone. This entry comes from a study of early T cells in non-severe SARS-CoV-2 infection. This CDR3 is 14 amino acids long. V lost 5 bases to trimming and J lost 9 bases; unmatched junction nucleotides: 6. The germline V gene encodes CDR1 SEHNR and CDR2 FQNEAQ (reference sequence). TCRdb called the 5' RACE reads again in MiXCR, with one record for every CDR3 protein. The profile covers roughly 80,000 distinct CDR3 sequences, with more than 12% appearing a single time and 3% taken by the ten largest.

The J gene is TRBJ1-5, the V gene TRBV7-9; 11 positions agree with TRBD1. The sequenced sample was whole blood. The TCR comes from an adult who was a healthcare worker with PCR-confirmed SARS-CoV-2 infection or an uninfected control (not recorded which). This CDR3 is CASSHGQGARPQHF. The CDR3 nucleotides read TGTGCCAGCAGCCATGGACAGGGGGCTCGGCCCCAGCATTTT.